This record concerns one TCR beta chain sequence. Its antigen is unidentified. Treatment in this sample: oral pan-JAK inhibitor, 5-10 mg twice daily. The entry originates in a study of CD8+ T cells in alopecia areata. Reverse transcription of extracted RNA yielded cDNA, which provided the sequencing template. Using immunoSEQ multiplex PCR, the repertoire was profiled, and TCRdb retains in-frame clones only, with some absent. The data show about 200,000 clones, 55% to 70% seen once. The CDR3 loop spans 15 amino acids. V lost 0 bases and J lost 1, with 9 bases in between. CDR1 and CDR2 (germline): MNHEY, SVGAGI. Study results and caveats: In patients, TCRs were shared less clearly than in mice, and HLA may possibly be involved.

This receptor was taken from a human donor with alopecia areata. The material sequenced was CD4+ T cells sorted from blood, taken at week 4, from a patient treated with tofacitinib. The chain combines TRBV6-5 with TRBJ1-2; D is ambiguous. The CDR3 sequence is CASSYSGSSNYGYTF. DNA for the CDR3: TGTGCCAGCAGTTACTCGGGCAGTAGTAACTATGGCTACACCTTC.